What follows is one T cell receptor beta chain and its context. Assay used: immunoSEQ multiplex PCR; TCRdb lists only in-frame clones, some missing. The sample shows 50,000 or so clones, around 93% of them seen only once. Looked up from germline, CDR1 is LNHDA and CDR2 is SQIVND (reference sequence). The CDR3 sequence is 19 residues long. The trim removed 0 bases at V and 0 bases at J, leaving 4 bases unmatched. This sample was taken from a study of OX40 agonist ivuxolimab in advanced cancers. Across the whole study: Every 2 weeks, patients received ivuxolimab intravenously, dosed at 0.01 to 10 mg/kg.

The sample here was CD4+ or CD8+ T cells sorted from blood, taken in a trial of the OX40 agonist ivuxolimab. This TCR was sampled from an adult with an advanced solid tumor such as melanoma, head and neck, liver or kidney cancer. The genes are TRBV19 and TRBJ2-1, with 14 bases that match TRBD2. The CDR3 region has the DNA TGTGCCAGTAGTATAGACTCGGGGACTAGCGGGGGCTCCTACAATGAGCAGTTCTTC. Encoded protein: CASSIDSGTSGGSYNEQFF.